The clone carrying this T cell receptor beta chain was seen at least ten times. The data were taken from a study of neurological immune-mediated disorders. This CDR3 spans 16 amino acids. V gave up 5 bases and J gave up 4 bases, with 15 bases separating them. Germline assignment: CDR1 SGHAT and CDR2 FQNNGV. A single run covered 15-18 subjects with over 200 million TCR-beta sequences. One entry per CDR3 protein, called by TCRdb with MiXCR from the 5' RACE reads. In the table there are some 20,000 distinct CDR3 sequences, about 10% of which are singletons. Sequencing was carried out using PBMCs. The clonotype comes from a woman aged 60 to 75 with HTLV-1-associated myelopathy (HAM/TSP). This chain links TRBV11-2 with TRBJ1-6; TRBD1 might be the D (5 bases). The CDR3 protein is CASSRRDRGYNSPLHF. Written as DNA, the CDR3 is TGTGCCAGCAGCAGAAGGGACCGGGGGTATAATTCACCCCTCCACTTT.